Listed below are T cell receptor beta chains from one sample, sequenced in a study of STAT5B mutations in CD4+ large granular lymphocyte leukemia. Some clones are missing from TCRdb's copy, which holds only in-frame ones; the method was immunoSEQ multiplex PCR. Counted here are more than 40,000 clones, 84% occurring once; the ten biggest clones make up less than 0.4%. The sequencing input was CD4+ T cells from blood buffy coats. All receptors come from a human donor in good health. The CDR3 runs from the conserved cysteine through the conserved F or W. The D gene is left open where the match is weak. Clone size is not always given. Where it is, it says once, few, many or a class for expanded clones.

d_call,j_call,clone_size,v_call,cdr3_aa,cdr3_nt
TRBD1,TRBJ1-5,few,TRBV5-1,CASSQEGQFNQPQHF,TGCGCCAGCAGCCAGGAGGGACAGTTTAATCAGCCCCAGCATTTT
NA,TRBJ2-3,NA,TRBV6-5,CASSYSTGTSTDTQYF,TGTGCCAGCAGTTACTCGACAGGAACTAGCACAGATACGCAGTATTTT
NA,TRBJ1-2,NA,TRBV5-1,CASSLASGGFFGYTF,TGCGCCAGCAGCTTGGCCTCGGGGGGGTTTTTTGGCTACACCTTC
NA,TRBJ1-2,NA,TRBV28,CASSTLGGGYTF,TGTGCCAGCAGTACATTGGGGGGAGGCTACACCTTC
NA,TRBJ1-5,NA,TRBV2,CASRFSPSGNQPQHF,TGTGCCAGCAGATTCAGCCCGTCGGGCAATCAGCCCCAGCATTTT
TRBD2,TRBJ2-7,NA,TRBV7-2,CASSLADAREGYEQYF,TGTGCCAGCAGCTTAGCGGACGCGCGGGAGGGATACGAGCAGTACTTC
NA,TRBJ2-7,NA,TRBV12-5,CASGSWPLSYEQYF,TGTGCTAGTGGTTCCTGGCCGCTCTCCTACGAGCAGTACTTC
NA,TRBJ1-5,NA,TRBV6-1,CASSVWVSYSNQPQHF,TGTGCCAGCAGTGTCTGGGTTTCCTATAGCAATCAGCCCCAGCATTTT
NA,TRBJ1-1,NA,TRBV5-1,CASRIEILNTEAFF,TGCGCCAGCAGGATAGAGATTCTGAACACTGAAGCTTTCTTT
TRBD1,TRBJ1-6,NA,TRBV4-1,CASSPRDRGRNSPLHF,TGCGCCAGCAGCCCCCGGGACAGGGGACGGAATTCACCCCTCCACTTT
NA,TRBJ1-2,NA,TRBV9,CASSVGQNYGYTF,TGTGCCAGCAGCGTAGGTCAGAACTATGGCTACACCTTC
NA,TRBJ2-5,NA,TRBV28,CASSGYQGETQYF,TGTGCCAGCAGCGGGTACCAGGGAGAGACCCAGTACTTC
TRBD2,TRBJ2-2,NA,TRBV2,CASRTRLAGGITGELFF,TGTGCCAGCAGAACTCGACTAGCGGGAGGTATCACCGGGGAGCTGTTTTTT
NA,TRBJ2-3,NA,TRBV7-9,CASSLLGVHPTDTQYF,TGTGCCAGCAGCTTACTTGGGGTTCATCCGACAGATACGCAGTATTTT
TRBD1,TRBJ1-5,NA,TRBV4-1,CASSPEGQGNQPQHF,TGCGCCAGCAGCCCCGAGGGACAGGGCAATCAGCCCCAGCATTTT
TRBD1,TRBJ1-4,NA,TRBV19,CASKGTGTENEKLFF,TGTGCCAGTAAGGGGACAGGGACCGAGAATGAAAAACTGTTTTTT
NA,TRBJ1-2,few,TRBV10-3,CASQGTWGYTF,TGTGCCTCTCAAGGGACGTGGGGCTACACCTTC
NA,TRBJ2-3,NA,TRBV7-9,CASSLQEGTQYF,TGTGCCAGCAGCTTACAAGAGGGCACGCAGTATTTT
TRBD1,TRBJ2-5,NA,TRBV4-1,CASSQPGQGAPKKTQYF,TGCGCCAGCAGCCAACCCGGACAGGGGGCACCAAAAAAGACCCAGTACTTC
NA,TRBJ2-5,NA,TRBV10-3,CAISDTNQETQYF,TGTGCCATCAGTGACACTAACCAAGAGACCCAGTACTTC
NA,TRBJ1-2,NA,TRBV7-9,CASSFYRDGYTF,TGTGCCAGCAGCTTTTACAGAGATGGCTACACCTTC
NA,TRBJ2-7,NA,TRBV11-2,CASSRVGYEQYF,TGTGCCAGCAGCCGGGTGGGGTACGAGCAGTACTTC
NA,TRBJ2-3,once,TRBV7-9,CASKGGSTDTQYF,TGTGCCAGCAAAGGCGGGAGCACAGATACGCAGTATTTT
NA,TRBJ1-2,NA,TRBV18,CASSPLDTINYGYTF,TGTGCCAGCTCACCACTGGACACAATAAACTATGGCTACACCTTC
TRBD1,TRBJ1-4,NA,TRBV29-1,CSVEMDRGGLCFF,TGCAGCGTTGAGATGGACAGGGGGGGCCTGTGTTTTTTT
NA,TRBJ1-1,NA,TRBV5-4,CASSSQGRNTEAFF,TGTGCCAGCAGCAGTCAGGGGCGGAACACTGAAGCTTTCTTT
TRBD2,TRBJ2-1,NA,TRBV10-1,CASSESSGGLYNEQFF,TGCGCCAGCAGTGAGTCTAGCGGGGGACTATACAATGAGCAGTTCTTC
NA,TRBJ1-5,NA,TRBV29-1,CSVREGNQPQHF,TGCAGCGTTAGAGAAGGCAATCAGCCCCAGCATTTT
NA,TRBJ2-2,NA,TRBV9,CASSVLSANTGELFF,TGTGCCAGCAGCGTTTTATCCGCGAACACCGGGGAGCTGTTTTTT
NA,TRBJ1-4,NA,TRBV18,CASSLSRADDEKLFF,TGTGCCAGCTCACTTTCCAGGGCGGATGATGAAAAACTGTTTTTT
TRBD2,TRBJ2-3,NA,TRBV5-6,CASSRLAGRGTDTQYF,TGTGCCAGCAGCCGACTAGCGGGGAGGGGCACAGATACGCAGTATTTT
NA,TRBJ2-1,NA,TRBV2,CASSITGPYNEQFF,TGTGCCAGCAGCATCACAGGGCCCTACAATGAGCAGTTCTTC
NA,TRBJ2-1,NA,TRBV6-6,CASKAAGFYNEQFF,TGTGCCAGCAAAGCAGCGGGTTTTTACAATGAGCAGTTCTTC
NA,TRBJ2-5,few,TRBV2,CASSDPIPQETQYF,TGTGCCAGCAGTGACCCAATCCCCCAAGAGACCCAGTACTTC
TRBD1,TRBJ1-5,NA,TRBV7-2,CASSFRDRGKSNQPQHF,TGTGCCAGCAGCTTCCGGGACAGGGGGAAGAGCAATCAGCCCCAGCATTTT
NA,TRBJ2-7,once,TRBV5-1,CASNPQAGATYEQYF,TGCGCCAGCAACCCCCAAGCGGGCGCGACCTACGAGCAGTACTTC
NA,TRBJ1-4,NA,TRBV5-6,CASTPRGAGEKLFF,TGTGCCAGCACCCCACGGGGGGCCGGTGAAAAACTGTTTTTT
NA,TRBJ2-2,NA,TRBV10-3,CAISAEGAKNTGELFF,TGTGCCATCAGTGCGGAGGGGGCCAAGAACACCGGGGAGCTGTTTTTT
NA,TRBJ2-3,NA,TRBV6-6,CASSYTESTDTQYF,TGTGCCAGCAGCTATACCGAAAGCACAGATACGCAGTATTTT
NA,TRBJ1-4,NA,TRBV5-1,CASSLRGGEKLFF,TGCGCCAGCAGCTTGAGGGGAGGAGAAAAACTGTTTTTT
NA,TRBJ2-7,NA,TRBV10-3,CAISEGRTYEQYF,TGTGCCATCAGTGAGGGGAGGACCTACGAGCAGTACTTC
NA,TRBJ2-7,few,TRBV12-2,CASRLALPRSTYEQYF,TGTGCAAGTCGCTTAGCGCTTCCCAGGAGCACCTACGAGCAGTACTTC
TRBD2,TRBJ2-3,NA,TRBV5-1,CASSLAGGRDTQYF,TGCGCCAGCAGCTTGGCGGGAGGTCGAGATACGCAGTATTTT
NA,TRBJ2-7,NA,TRBV20-1,CSAIPDYEQYF,TGCAGTGCTATCCCGGACTACGAGCAGTACTTC
NA,TRBJ2-3,NA,TRBV11-1,CASSLWATASTDTQYF,TGTGCCAGCAGCTTATGGGCTACTGCTAGCACAGATACGCAGTATTTT
NA,TRBJ2-7,NA,TRBV18,CASSPGGEQYF,TGTGCCAGCTCACCAGGGGGCGAGCAGTACTTC
TRBD1,TRBJ1-1,few,TRBV19,CASTSTGWNTEAFF,TGTGCCAGTACCTCGACAGGGTGGAACACTGAAGCTTTCTTT
NA,TRBJ2-7,NA,TRBV30,CAWSLSLKEQYF,TGTGCCTGGAGTCTATCCCTTAAGGAGCAGTACTTC
TRBD1,TRBJ2-7,NA,TRBV6-1,CASSKQGERYEQYF,TGTGCCAGCAGTAAACAGGGGGAGCGGTACGAGCAGTACTTC
TRBD2,TRBJ2-1,NA,TRBV7-2,CASSLGSGGSLYNEQFF,TGTGCCAGCAGCTTGGGGAGTGGCGGGAGCCTTTACAATGAGCAGTTCTTC
TRBD2,TRBJ2-2,NA,TRBV28,CASSWTSANTGELFF,TGTGCCAGCAGTTGGACTAGCGCGAACACCGGGGAGCTGTTTTTT
NA,TRBJ2-3,NA,TRBV6-4,CASSEDKITDTQYF,TGTGCCAGCAGTGAGGACAAGATCACAGATACGCAGTATTTT
NA,TRBJ2-7,NA,TRBV13,CASSPLISYEQYF,TGTGCCAGCAGCCCCTTGATTTCCTACGAGCAGTACTTC
NA,TRBJ1-4,NA,TRBV5-1,CASSSRPGDEKLFF,TGCGCCAGCAGCTCCCGTCCAGGGGATGAAAAACTGTTTTTT